Below, one T cell receptor beta chain is given with its context. These data are taken from a study of control samples from healthy donors and cancer patients. This table comes from immunoSEQ multiplex PCR, and its TCRdb copy is limited to in-frame clones, with some not included. The repertoire holds tens of thousands of clones, with around 78% as singletons. Trimming pared 0 bases from V and 5 bases from J, leaving 8 bases between. The CDR3 runs to 13 residues. Germline values: CDR1 LNHNV, CDR2 YYDKDF (reference sequence). Input material: blood. The receptor comes from a man in his fifties or sixties in good health. This chain joins TRBV15 and TRBJ2-7; D call uncertain. The CDR3: CATSRDRLDEQYF. CDR3 nucleotide sequence: TGTGCCACCAGCAGAGATAGGCTCGACGAGCAGTACTTC.